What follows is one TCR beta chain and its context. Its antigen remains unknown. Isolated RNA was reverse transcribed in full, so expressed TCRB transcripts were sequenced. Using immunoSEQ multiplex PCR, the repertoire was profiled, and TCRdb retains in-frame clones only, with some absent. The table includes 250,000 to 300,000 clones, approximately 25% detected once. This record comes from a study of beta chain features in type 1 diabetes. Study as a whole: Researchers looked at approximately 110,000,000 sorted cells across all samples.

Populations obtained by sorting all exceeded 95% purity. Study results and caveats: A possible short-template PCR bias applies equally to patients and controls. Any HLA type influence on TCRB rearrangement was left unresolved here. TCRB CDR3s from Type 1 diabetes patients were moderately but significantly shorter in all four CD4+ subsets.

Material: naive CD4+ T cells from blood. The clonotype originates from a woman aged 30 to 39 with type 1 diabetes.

This CDR3 reads CASSLDRVMGEQYF. The DNA of the CDR3 is TGCGCCAGCAGCTTGGACAGGGTGATGGGAGAGCAGTACTTC. V is TRBV5-1 and J is TRBJ2-7; weak D call: TRBD1 (6 bases). Per the germline V gene, CDR1 is SGHRS and CDR2 is YFSETQ. Trimming took 0 bases from V and 7 from J, leaving 14 bases between them. The CDR3 has 14 residues.